Shown below are 28 T cell receptor beta chains from a single sample sequenced in a study of blood T cell repertoires in COVID-19. The protocol was immunoSEQ multiplex PCR, while the TCRdb copy is restricted to in-frame clones and leaves out a portion. In the table there are 140,000 or so clones, roughly nine tenths of which are singletons. Material: peripheral blood. The receptor set was obtained from a human donor with COVID-19, enrolled during active disease. The donor label of this sample is uncertain.

The chain has TRBV11-2 and TRBJ1-2, with no clear D. Germline values: CDR1 SGHAT, CDR2 FQNNGV. This CDR3 is 15 amino acids long. With 1 base removed from V and 4 bases from J, the gap between germline ends came to 13 bases. The CDR3 nucleotides read TGTGCCAGCAGCTTAGGTCACAGTGAATCCTATGGCTACACCTTC. Translated: CASSLGHSESYGYTF.

The chain uses TRBV5-1 and TRBJ2-7; D call uncertain. CDR3 length: 12 residues. CDR1 and CDR2 (germline): SGHRS, YFSETQ. Trimming pared 0 bases from V and 7 bases from J, leaving 8 bases between. CDR3 bases: TGCGCCAGCAGCTTGGGGGCGAAAGAGCAGTACTTC. Its translation: CASSLGAKEQYF. The variable domain in full, with the rest retrieved from reference TRBV5-1 and TRBJ2-7, is KAGVTQTPRYLIKTRGQQVTLSCSPISGHRSVSWYQQTPGQGLQFLFEYFSETQRNKGNFPGRFSGRQFSNSRSEMNVSTLELGDSALYLCASSLGAKEQYFGPGTRLTVT.

This chain connects TRBV27 to TRBJ2-6; D is perhaps TRBD1 (6 bases). This CDR3 has 16 residues. Germline V lookup: CDR1 MNHEY, CDR2 SMNVEV (reference sequence). V was pared by 5 bases and J by 0 bases, with 11 bases between. CDR3 in amino acids: CASSEQGPSGANVLTF. Here the CDR3 DNA reads TGTGCCAGCAGTGAACAGGGACCCTCTGGGGCCAACGTCCTGACTTTC.

This chain connects TRBV19 to TRBJ1-5, with 7 nucleotides matching TRBD1. This CDR3 spans 17 amino acids. Germline V CDR1 and CDR2: LNHDA, SQIVND (reference sequence). V lost 5 bases to trimming and J lost 3 bases; unmatched junction nucleotides: 13. The CDR3 is CASSVIGQASNNQPQHF. The CDR3 DNA is TGTGCCAGTAGTGTAATTGGACAGGCGTCAAACAATCAGCCCCAGCATTTT.

J is TRBJ2-1 and V is TRBV30; tentatively, D is TRBD1 (5 bases). Trimming shortened V by 1 base and J by 7 bases, and 20 bases separated the two germline ends. Looked up from germline, CDR1 is GTSNPN and CDR2 is SVGIG (reference sequence). The CDR3 is made up of 16 amino acids. For the CDR3, the DNA is TGTGCCTGGAGTGCCGGCCTAGAGTTGACAGAAAATGAGCAGTTCTTC. Protein product: CAWSAGLELTENEQFF. Variable domain in full (rest from reference TRBV30 and TRBJ2-1): SQTIHQWPATLVQPVGSPLSLECTVEGTSNPNLYWYRQAAGRGLQLLFYSVGIGQISSEVPQNLSASRPQDRQFILSSKKLLLSDSGFYLCAWSAGLELTENEQFFGPGTRLTVL.

The V call is TRBV2, the J call TRBJ1-1, with 8 nucleotides matching TRBD1. Trimming took 6 bases from V and 7 from J; bases not matched to a gene: 7. CDR3 length: 13 residues. Germline V CDR1 and CDR2: SNHLY, FYNNEI. CDR3 amino acids: CASRDLQGVEAFF. Here the CDR3 DNA reads TGTGCCAGCAGAGACTTACAGGGGGTTGAAGCTTTCTTT.

CDR3 DNA sequence: TGTGCCTGGAGTGCCCGCGGGAATCAGCCCCAGCATTTT. This encodes CAWSARGNQPQHF. J is TRBJ1-5 and V is TRBV30; D gene ambiguous. The germline CDR1 and CDR2 sequences are GTSNPN and SVGIG (reference sequence). Trimming shortened V by 1 base and J by 4 bases, and 8 bases separated the two germline ends. CDR3 length: 13 amino acids.

This clone appeared once. CDR3 sequence: CATSAVEGWGTEAFF. The CDR3 DNA reads as TGTGCCACCAGCGCGGTCGAGGGATGGGGCACTGAAGCTTTCTTT. The chain uses TRBV15 and TRBJ1-1; D is ambiguous. The V and J ends lost 5 bases and 4 bases respectively, with 17 bases between them. The germline V gene encodes CDR1 LNHNV and CDR2 YYDKDF (reference sequence). This CDR3 region has 15 residues.

This chain joins TRBV5-4 and TRBJ2-7; TRBD1 matches at 11 bases. Per germline, CDR1 SGHNT and CDR2 YYREEE (reference sequence). Trimming removed 5 bases from V and 5 bases from J; junction bases left unmatched: 6. The CDR3 runs to 14 residues. As DNA, the CDR3 is TGTGCCAGCAGGAGGACAGGGGGCCCCCACGAGCAGTACTTC. Its translation is CASRRTGGPHEQYF. Filled out from reference TRBV5-4 and TRBJ2-7, the complete variable domain reads ETGVTQSPTHLIKTRGQQVTLRCSSQSGHNTVSWYQQALGQGPQFIFQYYREEENGRGNFPPRFSGLQFPNYSSELNVNALELDDSALYLCASRRTGGPHEQYFGPGTRLTVT.

In DNA form, the CDR3 reads TGTGCCAGCAGACCAACAGGGAGGGGTGAAAAACTGTTTTTT. It specifies CASRPTGRGEKLFF. This chain connects TRBV6-6 to TRBJ1-4, with D perhaps matching TRBD1 (6 bases). The CDR3 is made up of 14 amino acids. V was shortened by 6 bases and J by 7 bases, with 15 bases between the two germline ends. Germline values: CDR1 MNHNY, CDR2 SVGAGI (reference sequence).

The gene calls are TRBV10-2 and TRBJ2-7; possibly TRBD1 for D (6 bases). The CDR3 is made up of 14 amino acids. The germline V gene encodes CDR1 WSHSY and CDR2 SAAADI. The germline V and J ends were trimmed by 6 bases and 6 bases, with 18 bases remaining between them. The CDR3 DNA reads TGCGCCAGCAGACCTTCAGGGGATCGGGGCGAGCAGTACTTC. It codes for CASRPSGDRGEQYF.

The chain has TRBV10-1 and TRBJ2-1; no clear D. With 1 base removed from V and 2 bases from J, the gap between germline ends came to 12 bases. The CDR3 length is 16 residues. The germline gives CDR1 WNHNN, CDR2 SYGVQD (reference sequence). CDR3 in amino acids: CASSEFRQAPYNEQFF. The CDR3 DNA sequence: TGCGCCAGCAGTGAGTTTAGGCAGGCACCCTACAATGAGCAGTTCTTC.

CDR3 DNA: TGTGCCAGCAGCTTAACAGAAATCTATGGCTACACCTTC. It is translated as CASSLTEIYGYTF. This chain uses TRBV11-1 with TRBJ1-2; D gene unclear. The V end lost 2 bases, the J end lost 4 bases, and 8 bases lay between the germline ends. This CDR3 has 13 residues. Germline CDR1 reads SGHAT; CDR2 reads FQDESV (reference sequence).

The rearrangement uses TRBV5-1 and TRBJ1-3; the match to TRBD1 covers 7 bases. In germline, CDR1 is SGHRS, CDR2 YFSETQ. Losses at the gene ends were 1 base for V and 3 bases for J; bases not matched to a gene: 7. The CDR3 covers 16 residues. CDR3 region: CASSLRGGDGGNTIYF. The CDR3 DNA follows: TGCGCCAGCAGCTTGAGAGGGGGCGATGGTGGAAACACCATATATTTT.

This chain uses TRBV4-1 with TRBJ2-6; TRBD2 might be the D (5 bases). Deletions cut 4 bases from V and 0 bases from J, with 16 bases between. The germline gives CDR1 MGHRA, CDR2 YSYEKL. This CDR3 is 18 amino acids long. This chain's CDR3 is CASSLRGNSVSGANVLTF. Here the CDR3 DNA reads TGCGCCAGCAGCCTACGAGGGAACAGTGTCTCTGGGGCCAACGTCCTGACTTTC.

The chain has TRBV6-5 and TRBJ1-2, with D hard to call. With 6 bases removed from V and 1 base from J, the gap between germline ends came to 9 bases. Looked up from germline, CDR1 is MNHEY and CDR2 is SVGAGI. CDR3 length: 13 residues. CDR3 nucleotide sequence: TGTGCCAGCAGCAAGACAAGTAACTATGGCTACACCTTC. Translation: CASSKTSNYGYTF.

Here the CDR3 DNA reads TGTGCCAGCAGCTTAATCCTCTCTGGGGCCAACGTCCTGACTTTC. It is translated as CASSLILSGANVLTF. V gene TRBV9 combines with J gene TRBJ2-6; D gene uncertain. This CDR3 comprises 15 residues. V was trimmed by 4 bases and J by 0 bases, leaving 8 bases between them. Looked up from germline, CDR1 is SGDLS and CDR2 is YYNGEE.

The rearrangement uses TRBV5-1 and TRBJ1-3; 9 nucleotides agree with TRBD1. There are 18 residues in the CDR3. J lost 0 bases, V lost 5 bases, and 12 bases had no gene match. Germline V gives CDR1 SGHRS, CDR2 YFSETQ. Here the CDR3 DNA reads TGCGCCAGCAGTTTTGAACCGGGACAGGGTTTCTCTGGAAACACCATATATTTT. This encodes CASSFEPGQGFSGNTIYF.

V gene TRBV6-5 combines with J gene TRBJ2-1; unclear D gene. This CDR3 region has 13 residues. CDR1 MNHEY and CDR2 SVGAGI come from the germline V gene. Trimming cost V 4 bases and J 4 bases, with 8 bases left between them. The CDR3 DNA reads TGTGCCAGCAGTTGGGCCGAATACAATGAGCAGTTCTTC. Encoded protein: CASSWAEYNEQFF.

The chain employs TRBV5-1 and TRBJ2-2; tentatively, D is TRBD2 (6 bases). CDR3 length: 16 amino acids. The germline gives CDR1 SGHRS, CDR2 YFSETQ. V was clipped by 3 bases and J by 4 bases, with 16 bases between them. The CDR3 DNA is TGCGCCAGCAGCTCCGGGACTGCAGAGGCCACCGGGGAGCTGTTTTTT. Its protein product is CASSSGTAEATGELFF.

The sample holds a few counts of this clone. This chain joins TRBV18 and TRBJ1-4; 8 bases agree with TRBD1. The CDR3 runs 17 residues. Germline CDR1 is KGHSH and CDR2 is LQKENI. The V and J ends lost 3 bases and 3 bases, in that order; junction bases with no gene match: 9. The CDR3 protein is CASSPIQGALPNEKLFF. The CDR3 nucleotides are TGTGCCAGCTCACCGATTCAGGGGGCGCTTCCTAATGAAAAACTGTTTTTT. Together with reference TRBV18 and TRBJ1-4, the CDR3 gives the full variable domain: NAGVMQNPRHLVRRRGQEARLRCSPMKGHSHVYWYRQLPEEGLKFMVYLQKENIIDESGMPKERFSAEFPKEGPSILRIQQVVRGDSAAYFCASSPIQGALPNEKLFFGSGTQLSVL.

The chain links TRBV15 to TRBJ2-2; 7 nucleotides line up with TRBD1. Germline lookup yields CDR1 LNHNV and CDR2 YYDKDF (reference sequence). CDR3 size: 14 residues. Trimming removed 3 bases from V and 4 bases from J; junction bases left unmatched: 2. The CDR3 DNA reads as TGTGCCACCAGCAGGACAGGGCCCACCGGGGAGCTGTTTTTT. Translation: CATSRTGPTGELFF.

This clone was detected only a few times. This chain links TRBV3-1 (or the pseudogene TRBV3-2) with TRBJ2-1; D is uncertain. Germline CDR1 and CDR2: LGHDT and YNNKEL (reference sequence). This CDR3 contains 12 residues. Trimming pared 4 bases from V and 8 bases from J, leaving 9 bases between. The CDR3 DNA reads as TGTGCCAGCAGCCGGTCCAGCGATGAGCAGTTCTTC. Its translation is CASSRSSDEQFF.

The CDR3 protein is CASSGRIAGTDTQYF. CDR3 nucleotides: TGTGCCAGCAGCGGTCGGATAGCGGGGACAGATACGCAGTATTTT. The rearrangement joins TRBV9 to TRBJ2-3; 8 bases match TRBD2. This CDR3 region has 15 residues. The V segment lost 3 bases and the J segment 3 bases; nucleotides outside the gene matches: 6. Germline V gene sequence: CDR1 SGDLS, CDR2 YYNGEE.

As DNA, the CDR3 is TGTGCCAGCAGAGCGGGGTACGAGCAGTACTTC. It codes for CASRAGYEQYF. The genes are TRBV25-1 and TRBJ2-7; TRBD2 agrees at 7 bases. This CDR3 is built from 11 residues. Germline CDR1 MGHDK, CDR2 SYGVNS. V lost 6 bases to trimming and J lost 4 bases; unmatched junction nucleotides: 0.

The chain combines TRBV5-1 with TRBJ1-2; TRBD1 matches at 9 bases. The CDR3 is 15 amino acids. Germline V CDR1 and CDR2: SGHRS, YFSETQ. With 0 bases clipped from V and 2 bases from J, the junction kept 2 bases outside the gene matches. CDR3 loop: CASSLGDRANYGYTF. In DNA form, the CDR3 reads TGCGCCAGCAGCTTGGGGGACAGGGCGAACTATGGCTACACCTTC.

In its sample, this clone was seen a few times. The V call is TRBV4-1, the J call TRBJ2-3; 7 bases are shared with TRBD2. This CDR3 comprises 15 residues. Germline V lookup: CDR1 MGHRA, CDR2 YSYEKL. Losses at the gene ends were 4 bases for V and 7 bases for J; bases not matched to a gene: 11. The CDR3 region is CASSLAGDYLNTQYF. The CDR3 nucleotides are TGCGCCAGCAGCCTCGCCGGGGACTACCTAAATACGCAGTATTTT.

This sequence joins TRBV5-1 and TRBJ1-6; 7 nucleotides match TRBD1. The germline V gene encodes CDR1 SGHRS and CDR2 YFSETQ. This CDR3 region has 15 residues. V shed 3 bases, J shed 9 bases, and the junction held 9 bases outside the gene matches. The CDR3 is CASSSATGRASPLHF. The CDR3 DNA reads TGCGCCAGCAGCTCGGCGACAGGGCGGGCTTCACCCCTCCACTTT. The full variable domain, rest sourced from reference TRBV5-1 and TRBJ1-6, is KAGVTQTPRYLIKTRGQQVTLSCSPISGHRSVSWYQQTPGQGLQFLFEYFSETQRNKGNFPGRFSGRQFSNSRSEMNVSTLELGDSALYLCASSSATGRASPLHFGNGTRLTVT.